The 5 T cell receptor beta chains presented below share a single source sample, sequenced in a study of naive and memory T cell subsets. Both TRBC1 and TRBC2 were covered by a beta constant-region primer of two equimolar oligonucleotides. TCRdb independently ran MiXCR on the UMI-ligation and nested PCR reads; one entry per CDR3 protein. Of fewer than 40,000 distinct CDR3 sequences in the sample, 13% were seen once. Sequenced material: effector memory CD4+ T cells from blood. The subset: effector memory, CD45RA- CD27-. The source of these receptors is a human donor in good health.

This rearrangement joins TRBV4-2 to TRBJ1-6; 7 bases are a match to TRBD1. V was pared by 1 base and J by 7 bases, with 4 bases of the junction left unmatched. Germline V gene sequence: CDR1 LGHNA, CDR2 YNFKEQ. The CDR3 sequence is 15 residues long. CDR3: CASSQVGTANSPLHF. The CDR3 DNA reads as TGTGCCAGCAGCCAAGTTGGGACAGCGAATTCACCCCTCCACTTT.

In its sample, this clonotype was seen a few times. The CDR3 DNA reads as TGTGCCAGCAGCCAAGGGACTAGCGGGACTACGAACACCGGGGAGCTGTTTTTT. Amino acid sequence: CASSQGTSGTTNTGELFF. The V gene is TRBV3-1, the J gene TRBJ2-2, with 12 bases fitting TRBD2. CDR1 is LGHDT, CDR2 YNNKEL, per germline (reference sequence). The CDR3 contains 18 residues. V shed 1 base, J shed 0 bases, and the junction held 3 bases outside the gene matches.

A note on this clonotype: An end of the junction differs from the germline gene, which may be a read error. V gene TRBV7-8 combines with J gene TRBJ2-3; 11 positions agree with TRBD2. In germline, CDR1 is SGHVS, CDR2 FQNEAQ. The CDR3 runs 15 residues. CDR3 in amino acids: CASRLAGGPTNTQYF. The CDR3 DNA sequence: TGTGCCAGCAGGTTAGCGGGAGGGCCCACAAATACGCAGTATTTT.

V gene TRBV29-1 combines with J gene TRBJ1-4; 7 positions match TRBD1. Germline assignment: CDR1 SQVTM and CDR2 ANQGSEA. Unmatched junction bases numbered 13, after V lost 6 bases and J lost 0 bases. The CDR3 totals 17 residues. CDR3 DNA: TGCAGCGTCTACGCGACAGGGTCCTGGGCAACTAATGAAAAACTGTTTTTT. Protein: CSVYATGSWATNEKLFF. Supplemented by reference TRBV29-1 and TRBJ1-4, the full variable domain reads SAVISQKPSRDICQRGTSLTIQCQVDSQVTMMFWYRQQPGQSLTLIATANQGSEATYESGFVIDKFPISRPNLTFSTLTVSNMSPEDSSIYLCSVYATGSWATNEKLFFGSGTQLSVL.

Only a few counts were recorded for this clonotype. The chain recombines TRBV5-1 with TRBJ2-3; D is ambiguous. The CDR3 has 14 amino acids. The germline CDR1 and CDR2 sequences are SGHRS and YFSETQ. The V and J ends lost 0 bases and 4 bases respectively, with 9 bases between them. In DNA, the CDR3 is TGCGCCAGCAGCTTGGGGCGGCTCGCAGATACGCAGTATTTT. Translated: CASSLGRLADTQYF.